This TCR beta chain appears in the sequencing data of a study of identifying expanded T cells in peripheral blood (dated by TCRdb to about 2019). Broadly, across the study: Technical replicates were generated by sequencing separate aliquots of the same genomic DNA pool, and four replicates were compared pairwise.

During the collection period, no immune events, such as infections, were documented for the healthy donors. Healthy-donor blood repertoires served as a training cohort to calibrate time-dependent variance in a beta-binomial model of T-cell clone differential abundance. The training cohort was composed of some ten healthy donors, 3 female and 7 male. An age range of roughly 29 to 70 years, with an average of about 45 years, was recorded for the donors. Obtained from a commercial supplier, whole blood was collected from each healthy donor at three time points set around two weeks apart. For immunosequencing, genomic DNA was extracted from unsorted whole blood. The immunoSEQ Assay, which uses bias-controlled multiplex PCR amplification of genomic DNA, was used to profile TCRbeta CDR3 regions. For the original study's pipeline: To quantify the absolute abundance of each unique TCRbeta CDR3 region, the sequences were collapsed and filtered. Differential abundance was tested with a binomial (Fisher-equivalent) model and with a beta-binomial model adding time-dependent variance fitted from healthy donors. Clones with fewer than 5 combined templates were excluded, and clones with Benjamini-Hochberg FDR below 0.01 were called differentially abundant. In the beta-binomial model, variance was expressed as a function of the total template count across the two samples, in the form v = (b*log(k)+a)^2. TCRdb's version of the immuneACCESS table is confined to in-frame rearrangements and falls short of the full clone set. An unresolved V gene accounts for under half of the shortfall where checked; the remainder is of unknown origin. For V, J and clone size, that table is used; D and trimming come from the DNA. The sample table records about 100,000 clones; 88% of these occur just once. The ten largest account for 5.5% to 6.5% of the sample.

Note on this clone: This receptor's antigen is unknown. No qualities accompany the bases; no much larger clone lies one base away.

V lost 6 bases and J lost 1 base; the stretch between them is 15 bases long. The germline V gene sets CDR1 to MNHNS and CDR2 to SASEGT. Reading from cysteine to phenylalanine, the CDR3 counts 15 amino acids. Left in the record is the CDR3 DNA by itself, 45 bases read in frame from the first base. What the research found in general, with its limitations: The beta-binomial model significantly reduced the number of clones called differentially abundant and the false-positive rate across all healthy-donor time intervals. Variance in clone template counts between two-week samples significantly increased with total template count across all healthy donors. The authors expected that biological variance in healthy repertoires might rise further over much longer intervals, such as months to years. About 1.1 differentially abundant clones were flagged by the binomial model between technical replicates, whereas about 16 and 20 were flagged over around two weeks and four weeks, respectively.

Recombination linked TRBV6-1 to TRBJ1-1; the best D guess is TRBD1, with 6 bases matching. Sequencing was done on a sample of blood. This receptor was obtained from a person aged 18-69 years in good health. The bases read TGTGCCAGCAGCGCTAGGACAGCTCAGAACACTGAAGCTTTCTTT. Its translation is CASSARTAQNTEAFF.